Listed here are 10 T cell receptor beta chains from one sample, sequenced in a study of cytomegalovirus exposure and HLA in healthy donors. PCR used 60 Vbeta primers and 13 Jbeta primers. The data were produced by immunoSEQ multiplex PCR, yet TCRdb's version contains in-frame clones alone and is incomplete. The repertoire holds 95,000 to 120,000 clones, with roughly two thirds as singletons. Sequencing was done on a sample of PBMCs. The source is a young man in good health and CMV-seropositive.

The chain employs TRBV4-1 and TRBJ1-5; 7 bases map to TRBD1. Per the germline V gene, CDR1 is MGHRA and CDR2 is YSYEKL. This CDR3 is 15 amino acids long. V shed 4 bases, J shed 9 bases, and the junction held 12 bases outside the gene matches. This chain's CDR3 is CASSRGTGASGPQHF. Written as DNA, the CDR3 is TGCGCCAGCAGCCGCGGAACAGGGGCGTCCGGGCCCCAGCATTTT.

This CDR3 is CASSLGGVQNEQFF. The CDR3 coding sequence is TGTGCCAGCAGCCTAGGAGGCGTTCAAAATGAGCAGTTCTTC. V and J are TRBV7-3 and TRBJ2-1, with a weak D call TRBD2 (5 bases). CDR1 and CDR2 (germline): SGHTA, FQGTGA. The CDR3 is made up of 14 amino acids. The germline V and J ends were trimmed by 5 bases and 7 bases, with 15 bases remaining between them.

This clone has just a few counts. V usage is TRBV7-2 and J usage is TRBJ2-3, with a tentative D call TRBD2 (6 bases). In germline, CDR1 is SGHTA, CDR2 FQGNSA. V lost 3 bases and J lost 6, with 16 bases in between. The CDR3 extends over 15 amino acids. The CDR3 reads CASSFAGSGQDTQYF. In DNA form, the CDR3 reads TGTGCCAGCAGCTTCGCGGGGTCCGGGCAGGATACGCAGTATTTT.

The V and J genes are TRBV4-1 and TRBJ2-2; 8 nucleotides line up with TRBD1. The CDR3 is 15 residues long. Trimming took 4 bases from V and 7 from J; bases not matched to a gene: 8. Germline V gene sequence: CDR1 MGHRA, CDR2 YSYEKL. The CDR3 protein is CASSLRTGTGGELFF. In DNA, the CDR3 is TGCGCCAGCAGCCTCCGGACAGGGACCGGCGGGGAGCTGTTTTTT.

This clone has a handful of counts. The chain links TRBV11-2 to TRBJ1-2, with D uncertain. With 3 bases removed from V and 0 bases from J, the gap between germline ends came to 5 bases. This CDR3 has 13 residues. CDR1 is SGHAT, CDR2 FQNNGV, per germline. CDR3 in amino acids: CASSFGTNYGYTF. CDR3 nucleotide sequence: TGTGCCAGCAGCTTTGGCACTAACTATGGCTACACCTTC. Variable domain in full (rest from reference TRBV11-2 and TRBJ1-2): EAGVAQSPRYKIIEKRQSVAFWCNPISGHATLYWYQQILGQGPKLLIQFQNNGVVDDSQLPKDRFSAERLKGVDSTLKIQPAKLEDSAVYLCASSFGTNYGYTFGSGTRLTVV.

The rearrangement joins TRBV5-5 to TRBJ2-5, with TRBD2 identical over 8 bases. Germline loops: CDR1 SGHKS, CDR2 YYEKEE (reference sequence). The ends lost 4 bases at V and 5 bases at J; junction bases unmatched: 10. The CDR3 runs to 15 residues. The CDR3 spells CASSPPGGAIETQYF. CDR3 DNA sequence: TGTGCCAGCAGCCCCCCGGGGGGGGCGATCGAGACCCAGTACTTC.

The rearrangement links TRBV19 to TRBJ2-5, with 8 bases that match TRBD1. Germline values: CDR1 LNHDA, CDR2 SQIVND (reference sequence). This CDR3 contains 15 residues. Unmatched junction bases numbered 10, after V lost 7 bases and J lost 3 bases. CDR3 in amino acids: CASMKTGEKKETQYF. The CDR3 DNA sequence: TGTGCCAGTATGAAGACAGGGGAGAAAAAAGAGACCCAGTACTTC.

The CDR3 nucleotides are TGTGCCAGCAGCCCCTGGACAGGGGATAGAGGCTACACCTTC. Translated: CASSPWTGDRGYTF. V usage is TRBV14 and J usage is TRBJ1-2, with 9 bases that match TRBD1. V was clipped by 4 bases and J by 8 bases; unmatched bases: 8. Germline loops: CDR1 SGHDN, CDR2 FVKESK. The CDR3 covers 14 residues.

The V and J genes are TRBV7-9 and TRBJ1-3, with 8 bases lining up with TRBD1. This CDR3 spans 15 amino acids. Trimming took 5 bases from V and 8 from J; bases not matched to a gene: 11. Germline assignment: CDR1 SEHNR and CDR2 FQNEAQ (reference sequence). This CDR3 reads CASSQQTGVGYTIYF. In nucleotides, the CDR3 is TGTGCCAGCAGCCAACAGACAGGGGTGGGATACACCATATATTTT.

This chain connects TRBV11-2 to TRBJ1-2, with D possibly TRBD1 on 5 matching bases. Germline CDR1 and CDR2: SGHAT and FQNNGV. With 5 bases removed from V and 5 bases from J, the gap between germline ends came to 12 bases. This CDR3 contains 13 residues. The CDR3 reads CASSHLGTYGYTF. In nucleotides, the CDR3 is TGTGCCAGCAGCCACTTGGGGACTTATGGCTACACCTTC.